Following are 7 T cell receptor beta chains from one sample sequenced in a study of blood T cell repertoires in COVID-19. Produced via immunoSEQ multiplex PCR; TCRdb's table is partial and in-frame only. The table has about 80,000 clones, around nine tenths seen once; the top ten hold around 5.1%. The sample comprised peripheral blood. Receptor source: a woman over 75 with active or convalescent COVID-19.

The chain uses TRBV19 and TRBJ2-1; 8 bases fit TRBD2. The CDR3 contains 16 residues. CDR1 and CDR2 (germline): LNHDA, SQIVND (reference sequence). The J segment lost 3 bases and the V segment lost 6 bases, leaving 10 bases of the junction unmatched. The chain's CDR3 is CASSQPRGADYNEQFF. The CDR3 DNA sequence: TGTGCCAGTAGCCAACCGCGGGGGGCGGACTACAATGAGCAGTTCTTC.

The CDR3 nucleotides read TGTGCCAGCGTCTTACTAGCGGGAGTTTCCACCGGGGAGCTGTTTTTT. Its protein product is CASVLLAGVSTGELFF. This chain links TRBV6-6 with TRBJ2-2; 11 bases are shared with TRBD2. J was trimmed by 4 bases and V by 8 bases; bases with no gene match: 9. The CDR3 is made up of 16 amino acids. CDR1 is MNHNY, CDR2 SVGAGI, per germline (reference sequence).

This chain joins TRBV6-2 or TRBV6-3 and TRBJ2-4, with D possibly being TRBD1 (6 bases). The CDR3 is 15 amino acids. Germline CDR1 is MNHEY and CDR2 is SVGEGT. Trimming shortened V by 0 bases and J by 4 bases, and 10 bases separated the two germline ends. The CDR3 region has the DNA TGTGCCAGCAGTTACTCGTCAGGGACAAAAAACATTCAGTACTTC. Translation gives CASSYSSGTKNIQYF.

The CDR3 DNA reads as TGTGCCAGCAGCTTAGGGGGCAGCACAGATACGCAGTATTTT. Translating gives CASSLGGSTDTQYF. The chain links TRBV11-2 to TRBJ2-3; D might be TRBD1 (5 bases). Per the germline V gene, CDR1 is SGHAT and CDR2 is FQNNGV. V shed 1 base and J shed 0 bases, with 5 bases lying between them. This CDR3 is 14 amino acids long.

The CDR3 sequence is CASSLGSGGADEQFF. CDR3 sequence (DNA): TGCGCCAGCAGCTTGGGTAGCGGGGGGGCGGATGAGCAGTTCTTC. This sequence joins TRBV5-1 and TRBJ2-1; TRBD2 aligns across 11 bases. V lost 0 bases to trimming and J lost 8 bases; unmatched junction nucleotides: 4. Germline V gives CDR1 SGHRS, CDR2 YFSETQ. The CDR3 contains 15 residues.

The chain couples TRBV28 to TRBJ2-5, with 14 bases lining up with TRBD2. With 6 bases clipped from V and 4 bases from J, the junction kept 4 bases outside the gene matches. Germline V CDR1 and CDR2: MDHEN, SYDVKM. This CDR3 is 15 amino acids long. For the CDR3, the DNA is TGTGCCAGCAGCTCCGGACTAGCGGGAGGAGAGACCCAGTACTTC. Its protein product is CASSSGLAGGETQYF.

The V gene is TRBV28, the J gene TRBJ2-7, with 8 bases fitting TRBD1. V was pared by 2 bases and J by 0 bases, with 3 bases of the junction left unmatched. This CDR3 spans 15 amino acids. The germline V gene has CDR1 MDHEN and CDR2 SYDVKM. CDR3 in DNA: TGTGCCAGCAGTTTAACCAGGGGGCTCTCCTACGAGCAGTACTTC. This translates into CASSLTRGLSYEQYF.